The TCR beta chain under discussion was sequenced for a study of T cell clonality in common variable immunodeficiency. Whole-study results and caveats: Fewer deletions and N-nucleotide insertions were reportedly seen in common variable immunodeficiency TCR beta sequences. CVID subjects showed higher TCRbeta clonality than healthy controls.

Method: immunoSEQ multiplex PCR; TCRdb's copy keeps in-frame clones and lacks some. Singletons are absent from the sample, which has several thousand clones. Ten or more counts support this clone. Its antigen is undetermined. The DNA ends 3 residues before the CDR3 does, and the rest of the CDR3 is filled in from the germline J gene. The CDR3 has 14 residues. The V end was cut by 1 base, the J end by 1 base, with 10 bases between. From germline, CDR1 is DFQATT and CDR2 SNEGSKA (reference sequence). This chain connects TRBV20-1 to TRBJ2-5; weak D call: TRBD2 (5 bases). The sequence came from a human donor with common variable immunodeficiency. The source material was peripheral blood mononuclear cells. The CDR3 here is CSARVPGVQETQYF. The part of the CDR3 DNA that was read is TGCAGTGCTAGAGTCCCCGGGGTCCAAGAGACC.